The T cell receptor beta chain under discussion was sequenced for a study of vaccination and CD4 T cells after COVID-19. Regarding the study as a whole: Sampling was limited to relatively few convalescent patients, with no early post-infection timepoints studied. The median proportion of reactive clones detected only post-vaccination in convalescent patients was approximately 90%.

As to treatment: approximately nine-day PBMC culture with coronavirus spike peptide pools or control peptides (ViraFEST assay). Culture of approximately 2 million PBMCs per well took place with approximately 10 IU/ml IL-2 and roughly 9.8 ug/ml peptide pools. Sequencing of cultured CD4+ T cell DNA used the Oncomine TCR Beta short-read assay. MiXCR was run by TCRdb on the PCR reads, yielding one entry per CDR3 protein. The sample lists tens of thousands of distinct CDR3 sequences, about 51% occurring once. The length of the CDR3 is 14 residues. Trimming took off 1 base at V and 5 bases at J, with 11 bases between the two ends. CDR1 and CDR2 from the germline V gene are LGHNA and YSLEER. On this clonotype: Its antigen is undetermined.

This clonotype was obtained from a human donor who had recovered from COVID-19. V and J are TRBV4-3 and TRBJ1-2; D is possibly TRBD1 (6 bases). Material: CD4+ T cells from blood, cultured in vitro. CDR3 sequence reads: CASSQGAGEYGYTF. In nucleotides, the CDR3 is TGCGCCAGCAGCCAAGGTGCAGGGGAATATGGCTACACCTTC.